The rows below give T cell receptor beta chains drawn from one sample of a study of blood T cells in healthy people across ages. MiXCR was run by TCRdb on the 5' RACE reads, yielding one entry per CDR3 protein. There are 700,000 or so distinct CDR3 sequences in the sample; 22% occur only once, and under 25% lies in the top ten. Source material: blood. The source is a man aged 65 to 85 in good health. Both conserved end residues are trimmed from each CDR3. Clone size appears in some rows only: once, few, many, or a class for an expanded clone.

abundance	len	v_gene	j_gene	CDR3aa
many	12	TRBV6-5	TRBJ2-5	ASSYVHRGETQY
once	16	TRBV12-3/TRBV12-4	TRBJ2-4	ASSRDHRAGVAKNIQY
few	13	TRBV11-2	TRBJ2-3	ASSPPSGGADTQY
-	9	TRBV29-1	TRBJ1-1	SVGQEGAAF
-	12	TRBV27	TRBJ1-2	ASAPLGGDYGYT
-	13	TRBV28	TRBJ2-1	ASSLTERSYNEQF
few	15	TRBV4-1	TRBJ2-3	ASSQGGRAPSTDTQY
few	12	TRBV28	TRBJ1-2	ASSLTRQGDGYT
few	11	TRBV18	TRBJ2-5	ASSLYIQETQY
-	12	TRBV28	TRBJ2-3	ASRRDRGLDTQY
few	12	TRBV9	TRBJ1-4	ASSVGGGGGKLF
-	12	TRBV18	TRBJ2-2	ASSPGGRKGELF
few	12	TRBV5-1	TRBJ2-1	ASSFSGGNNEQF
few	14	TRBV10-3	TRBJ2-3	AISQTSGRIRDTQY
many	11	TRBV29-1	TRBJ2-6	SVEGSGANVLT
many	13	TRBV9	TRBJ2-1	ASSVDTGRDNEQF
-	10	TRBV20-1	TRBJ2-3	SAPTGADTQY
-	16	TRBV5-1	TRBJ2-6	ASSSRLGIGSGANVLT
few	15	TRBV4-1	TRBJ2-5	ASSQDGRPYLQETQY
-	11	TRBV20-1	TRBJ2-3	SARAMRTDTQY
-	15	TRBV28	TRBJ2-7	ASSLGTSGRLGIEQY
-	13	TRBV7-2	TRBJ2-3	ASSLDLPYTDTQY
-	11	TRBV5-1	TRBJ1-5	ASSSSGGQPQH
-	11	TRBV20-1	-	SARGTTYNEQF
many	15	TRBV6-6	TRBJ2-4	ASSYSTSGPGGNIQY
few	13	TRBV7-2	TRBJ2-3	ASSQASRGVDTQY
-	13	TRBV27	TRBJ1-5	ASRNTGTSNQPQH
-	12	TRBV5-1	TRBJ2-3	ASNVGGDTDTQY
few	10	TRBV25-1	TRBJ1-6	ASRDRYSPLH
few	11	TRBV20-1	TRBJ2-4	SASPGRGNIQY
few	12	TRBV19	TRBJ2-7	TSSSHIGSYEQY
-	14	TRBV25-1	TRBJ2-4	ASSDSGTGAFGIQY
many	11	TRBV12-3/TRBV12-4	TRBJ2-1	ASSFQGYYEQF
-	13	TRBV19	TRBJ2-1	ACRLTGQSYNEQF
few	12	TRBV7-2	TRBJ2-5	ASSFRQGTETQY
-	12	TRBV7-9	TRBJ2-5	ASSSTRGGQTQY
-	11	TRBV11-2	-	ASRATVAYEQY
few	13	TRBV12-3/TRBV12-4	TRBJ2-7	ASSFSGDLSYEQY
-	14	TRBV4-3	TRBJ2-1	ASSQARLASDNEQF
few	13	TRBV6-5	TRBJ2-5	ASSRINSRVETQY
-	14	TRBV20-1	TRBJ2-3	SASFGGVGATDTQY
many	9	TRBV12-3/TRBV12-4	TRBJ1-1	ASSRRAEAF
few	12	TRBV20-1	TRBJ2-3	SAGIGTPTDTQY
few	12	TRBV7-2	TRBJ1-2	ASSLDAGVCGYT
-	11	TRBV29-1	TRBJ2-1	SVEDVQIGEQF
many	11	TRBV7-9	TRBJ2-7	ASSLTDSYEQY
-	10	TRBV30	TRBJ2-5	AWSLLEETQY
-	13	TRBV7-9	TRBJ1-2	ASSWGQGINYGYT
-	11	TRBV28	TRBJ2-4	ASSLTQGNIQY
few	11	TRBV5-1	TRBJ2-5	ASQVEGLETQY
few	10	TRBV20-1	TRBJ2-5	SARGFWETQY
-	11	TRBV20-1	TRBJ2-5	SARATGVETQY
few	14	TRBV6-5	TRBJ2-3	ASRPTTSGSTDTQY
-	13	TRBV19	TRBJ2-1	ASSIEEGGPVEQF
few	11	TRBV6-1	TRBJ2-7	ASSDRGLSEQY
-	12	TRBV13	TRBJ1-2	ASSSAGSNYGYT
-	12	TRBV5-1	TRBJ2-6	ASSFIQGANVLT